This TCR beta chain emerged from a study of blood T cell repertoires in COVID-19. Study information: COVID-19 samples, acute and convalescent, were from the United States, Italy and Spain.

This CDR3 contains 14 residues. Germline V lookup: CDR1 MNHEY, CDR2 SVGAGI. V gave up 5 bases and J gave up 7 bases; unmatched junction bases: 8. TCRdb keeps only in-frame clones here, not all; method: immunoSEQ multiplex PCR. The data show 55,000 to 85,000 clones, over 75% seen once. The TCR was taken from a young woman with acute or convalescent COVID-19. V gene TRBV6-5 combines with J gene TRBJ2-7; 10 nucleotides agree with TRBD2. What was sequenced was peripheral blood. CDR3: CASSRSGGYSEQYF. The CDR3 coding sequence is TGTGCCAGCAGTCGTAGCGGGGGGTATAGTGAGCAGTACTTC.